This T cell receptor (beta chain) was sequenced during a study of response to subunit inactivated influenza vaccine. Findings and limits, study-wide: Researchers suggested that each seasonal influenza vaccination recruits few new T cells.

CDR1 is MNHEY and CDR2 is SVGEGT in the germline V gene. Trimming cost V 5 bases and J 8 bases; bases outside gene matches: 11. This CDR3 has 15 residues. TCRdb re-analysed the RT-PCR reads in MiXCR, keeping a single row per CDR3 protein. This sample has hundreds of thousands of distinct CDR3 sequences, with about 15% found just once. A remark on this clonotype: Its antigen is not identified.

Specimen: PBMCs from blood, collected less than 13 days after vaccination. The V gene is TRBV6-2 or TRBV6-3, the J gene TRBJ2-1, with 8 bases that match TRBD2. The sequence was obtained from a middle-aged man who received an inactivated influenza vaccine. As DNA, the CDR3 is TGTGCCAGCAGTACCCGGGGACTAGAGAACGATGAGCAGTTCTTC. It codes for CASSTRGLENDEQFF.